This T cell receptor (beta chain) was captured in a study of control samples from healthy donors and cancer patients (TCRdb year 2020). About this clone itself: The antigen it recognizes is unknown.

The library was obtained by the immunoSEQ multiplex PCR assay. TCRdb carries this immuneACCESS record with in-frame sequences only. Its versions omit some clonotypes, under half of them owing to an unresolved V gene in the studies checked, with the rest unexplained. The sample table includes about 210,000 clones. The ten largest clones capture 2.2% of the sample. Trimming at the junction amounts to 4 bases on V and 1 base on J, and the germline ends lie 12 bases apart. CDR1 and CDR2 were assigned from the germline V gene as SGHRS and YFSETQ. The CDR3 starts with the cysteine, ends with the phenylalanine, and has 14 residues. Of all the DNA, just the CDR3 is kept, 42 bases in frame from base 1.

Sequenced: blood. This sequence originates from a woman in her thirties in good health. This chain joins TRBV5-1 to TRBJ2-7; TRBD2 is a weak D gene call, 6 bases matching. In nucleotides, the sequence is TGCGCCAGCAGCCTTAGCGGTTTTTCCTACGAGCAGTACTTC. Translation gives CASSLSGFSYEQYF.